This TCR beta chain was identified in a study of regulatory T cells in long-lasting Graves disease. Study-wide findings and caveats: When disease was persistent, TRBV28, TRBJ1-2 and TRBJ2-5 were the favored segments. Persistent Graves' patients showed reduced TCR diversity versus newly diagnosed patients. Researchers examined only peripheral blood and not thyroid tissue.

A few counts support this clonotype. What it recognizes is unknown. The V and J ends lost 7 bases and 3 bases respectively, with 18 bases between them. The CDR3 length is 14 residues. Germline CDR1 reads SQVTM; CDR2 reads ANQGSEA. Time point meaning: persistent/refractory GD, antithyroid drugs over 5 years with positive TRAb. RNA extracted from PBMCs served as the sequencing template. Criteria from the American Thyroid Association guidelines were applied to diagnose Graves' disease. Sequencing libraries for TCR beta were prepared with iRepertoire HTBI primers and Arm-PCR of CDR3 regions. TCRdb re-called the multiplex PCR reads through MiXCR, storing one row per CDR3 protein. Of roughly 450,000 distinct CDR3 sequences in the sample, 20% to 30% are singletons; the top ten hold 26%.

This chain connects TRBV29-1 to TRBJ1-2; D call uncertain. The specimen was peripheral blood mononuclear cells (PBMCs), collected when the disease was refractory, from a patient treated with antithyroid drugs. The source of this sequence is a female donor with Graves disease. The CDR3 protein is CSAQSTEGDYGYTF. The CDR3 coding sequence is TGCAGCGCTCAAAGTACAGAGGGCGACTATGGCTACACCTTC.